Shown below are 23 T cell receptor beta chains from a single sample sequenced in a study of T cells after yellow fever vaccination. A single record per CDR3 protein comes from TCRdb applying MiXCR to the 5' RACE reads. This sample has fewer than 150,000 distinct CDR3 sequences, with about 7.2% found just once. The specimen was CD4+ T cells sorted from PBMCs, collected 45 days after the first yellow fever vaccination. Receptors originate from a man between 18 and 35 years old who received the YFV17D yellow fever vaccine.

To note about this clonotype: A much larger clone lies one base from this, so it may be a read error. The rearrangement links TRBV19 to TRBJ2-5; D uncertain. V lost 5 bases and J 0 bases, leaving 13 bases between the germline ends. Germline CDR1 LNHDA, CDR2 SQIVND (reference sequence). The CDR3 extends over 15 amino acids. The CDR3 loop is CASSSVKTDQETQYF. For the CDR3, the DNA is TGTGCCAGTAGTTCGGTAAAAACCGACCAAGAGACCCAGTACTTC. Full variable domain (remainder filled in from reference TRBV19 and TRBJ2-5): DGGITQSPKYLFRKEGQNVTLSCEQNLNHDAMYWYRQDPGQGLRLIYYSQIVNDFQKGDIAEGYSVSREKKESFPLTVTSAQKNPTAFYLCASSSVKTDQETQYFGPGTRLLVL.

This clonotype was counted ten times or more. The chain employs TRBV5-1 and TRBJ2-3, with D perhaps matching TRBD1 or TRBD2 (6 bases each). Germline assignment: CDR1 SGHRS and CDR2 YFSETQ. The CDR3 loop spans 15 amino acids. V was shortened by 5 bases and J by 4 bases, with 17 bases between the two germline ends. The CDR3 nucleotides are TGCGCCAGCAGGCATGGGGGACGGGGGCCAGATACGCAGTATTTT. Translation gives CASRHGGRGPDTQYF.

Many counts were recorded for this clonotype. The V and J genes are TRBV12-3 or TRBV12-4 and TRBJ2-7; the D is unclear. Deletions cut 6 bases from V and 4 bases from J, with 19 bases between. This CDR3 has 15 residues. The CDR3 here is CASSRAGTLGYEQYF. The DNA of the CDR3 is TGTGCCAGCAGCCGTGCCGGCACCCTAGGTTACGAGCAGTACTTC.

This clonotype showed up many times. This chain joins TRBV29-1 and TRBJ2-3; D call uncertain. The CDR3 sequence is 14 residues long. Germline V gene sequence: CDR1 SQVTM, CDR2 ANQGSEA. V was pared by 7 bases and J by 0 bases, with 14 bases between. The CDR3 protein is CSADLFLSTDTQYF. The CDR3 DNA sequence: TGCAGCGCCGACCTTTTTCTAAGCACAGATACGCAGTATTTT.

In its sample, this clonotype was seen many times. The V and J genes are TRBV29-1 and TRBJ2-1; 11 bases are a match to TRBD2. The CDR3 is 13 residues long. Germline CDR1 and CDR2: SQVTM and ANQGSEA. CDR3 bases: TGCAGTGCCGGGACTAGCGGCTACAATGAGCAGTTCTTC. This gives the protein CSAGTSGYNEQFF.

Many counts were recorded for this clonotype. V gene TRBV7-4 combines with J gene TRBJ1-5, with D possibly being TRBD1 (5 bases). CDR1 is SGHVT, CDR2 SQSDAQ, per germline. The CDR3 sequence is 17 residues long. V was cut by 5 bases and J by 5 bases, with 22 bases left in between. CDR3 sequence (DNA): TGTGCCAGCAGCCTTAATGGGGCTGGTACCTACCATCAGCCCCAGCATTTT. This gives the protein CASSLNGAGTYHQPQHF.

This clonotype was seen once. This may be a read error, as it is one base from a much larger clone. No conserved phenylalanine or tryptophan is present at the end of the CDR3, so a read error is the likely explanation. This sequence joins TRBV11-2 and TRBJ2-3, with D possibly TRBD1 on 6 matching bases. The CDR3 is 17 amino acids. Germline CDR1 and CDR2: SGHAT and FQNNGV. CDR3 in amino acids: CASSFPWGRGHTDTQYY. DNA of the CDR3: TGTGCTAGCAGCTTCCCCTGGGGCAGGGGTCACACAGATACGCAGTATTAT.

At least ten counts were recorded for this clonotype. The chain joins TRBV20-1 to TRBJ2-7; D unclear. The CDR3 runs to 13 residues. V was cut by 0 bases and J by 7 bases, with 13 bases left in between. Germline V lookup: CDR1 DFQATT, CDR2 SNEGSKA (reference sequence). The CDR3 reads CSARDRVGQEQYF. CDR3 DNA: TGCAGTGCTAGAGATAGGGTTGGCCAAGAGCAGTACTTC.

This clonotype was observed at least ten times. The J gene is TRBJ2-4, the V gene TRBV5-5; D is uncertain. The V gene lost 2 bases and the J gene lost 5 bases, with 8 bases spanning the gap. The CDR3 covers 13 residues. Per the germline V gene, CDR1 is SGHKS and CDR2 is YYEKEE (reference sequence). The CDR3 is CASSLRPENIQYF. Written as DNA, the CDR3 is TGTGCCAGCAGCTTACGGCCGGAAAACATTCAGTACTTC.

This clonotype was recorded at least ten times. The chain employs TRBV5-1 and TRBJ2-3; perhaps TRBD1 as D (5 bases). The germline V gene has CDR1 SGHRS and CDR2 YFSETQ. Trimming pared 0 bases from V and 2 bases from J, leaving 10 bases between. The CDR3 is 15 residues long. The chain's CDR3 is CASSLAGRVTDTQYF. DNA for the CDR3: TGCGCCAGCAGCTTGGCCGGCAGGGTCACAGATACGCAGTATTTT.

This clonotype was observed many times. This sequence joins TRBV5-5 and TRBJ2-3; D is undetermined. Germline-derived CDR1 and CDR2 are SGHKS and YYEKEE (reference sequence). V lost 3 bases and J 7 bases, leaving 12 bases between the germline ends. This CDR3 has 13 amino acids. CDR3 coding DNA: TGTGCCAGCAGCTCACGGCCACCAAATACGCAGTATTTT. Translation: CASSSRPPNTQYF.

The sample holds one count of this clonotype. Compared with germline, one end of the junction differs, possibly owing to a read error. The chain is built from TRBV7-2 and TRBJ1-4, with 8 bases lining up with TRBD1. The CDR3 covers 16 residues. CDR1 SGHTA and CDR2 FQGNSA come from the germline V gene. The CDR3 loop is CASSLGQATTNEELFF. In DNA form, the CDR3 reads TGTGCCAGCAGCTTGGGACAGGCGACAACTAATGAAGAACTGTTTTTT.

The CDR3 loop is CASSSGGNYHTDTQYF. The CDR3 nucleotides are TGTGCCAGCAGTTCGGGGGGGAATTACCACACAGATACGCAGTATTTT. The gene calls are TRBV28 and TRBJ2-3; 8 bases fit TRBD2. The V segment lost 4 bases and the J segment 2 bases; nucleotides outside the gene matches: 8. The germline CDR1 and CDR2 sequences are MDHEN and SYDVKM. This CDR3 region has 16 residues.

This clonotype was picked up many times. V and J are TRBV6-6 and TRBJ2-5, with D uncertain. The germline V gene has CDR1 MNHNY and CDR2 SVGAGI (reference sequence). Trimming removed 6 bases at V and 5 bases at J, with 13 bases between. The CDR3 extends over 13 amino acids. CDR3 residues: CASREGESETQYF. The CDR3 DNA reads TGTGCCAGCAGGGAAGGCGAGTCGGAGACCCAGTACTTC.

There are many counts of this clonotype. The chain joins TRBV6-5 to TRBJ1-2; no clear D. Trimming took off 2 bases at V and 2 bases at J, with 12 bases between the two ends. CDR3 length equals 15 residues. Looked up from germline, CDR1 is MNHEY and CDR2 is SVGAGI. The CDR3 DNA sequence: TGTGCCAGCAGTTACCTCTCGAGGGCCAACTATGGCTACACCTTC. This sequence encodes CASSYLSRANYGYTF.

This clonotype was recorded many times. This chain connects TRBV9 to TRBJ1-1; 7 positions agree with TRBD1. CDR1 is SGDLS and CDR2 is YYNGEE in the germline V gene. The CDR3 extends over 15 amino acids. Unmatched junction bases numbered 6, after V lost 3 bases and J lost 1 base. The CDR3 sequence: CASSAKGARNTEAFF. The CDR3 bases are TGTGCCAGCAGCGCCAAGGGGGCGCGGAACACTGAAGCTTTCTTT.

This clonotype showed up many times. The V call is TRBV7-2, the J call TRBJ2-5, with D possibly TRBD2 on 6 matching bases. The length of the CDR3 is 15 residues. V was pared by 1 base and J by 2 bases, with 11 bases between. Germline values: CDR1 SGHTA, CDR2 FQGNSA. Here the CDR3 DNA reads TGTGCCAGCAGCTTAGTATTACGGGGGCAAGAGACCCAGTACTTC. It translates to CASSLVLRGQETQYF.

This clonotype was picked up many times. This rearrangement joins TRBV20-1 to TRBJ2-5, with 8 bases fitting TRBD2. The CDR3 spans 12 residues. The germline V gene has CDR1 DFQATT and CDR2 SNEGSKA (reference sequence). J lost 2 bases, V lost 6 bases, and 2 bases had no gene match. The CDR3 nucleotides are TGCAGTGCCACGGGGGGGCAAGAGACCCAGTACTTC. It is translated as CSATGGQETQYF.

This clonotype was picked up many times. The chain combines TRBV3-1 with TRBJ2-5; D perhaps matches TRBD2 (6 bases). Trimming removed 4 bases at V and 2 bases at J, with 14 bases between. Per the germline V gene, CDR1 is LGHDT and CDR2 is YNNKEL (reference sequence). The CDR3 has 15 residues. The CDR3 here is CASSLTASGQETQYF. Here the CDR3 DNA reads TGTGCCAGCAGCCTCACCGCCAGCGGGCAAGAGACCCAGTACTTC.

This clonotype was observed a handful of times. The J gene is TRBJ1-1, the V gene TRBV20-1; TRBD1 might be the D (6 bases). Trimming stripped 4 bases from V and 0 bases from J, with 9 bases between. The CDR3 loop spans 13 amino acids. Germline CDR1 is DFQATT and CDR2 is SNEGSKA (reference sequence). This CDR3 reads CSAIRDMNTEAFF. The CDR3, as DNA: TGCAGTGCTATCCGGGACATGAACACTGAAGCTTTCTTT.

The chain has TRBV7-2 and TRBJ1-5; no definite D call. The CDR3 has 15 residues. The V gene lost 2 bases and the J gene lost 0 bases, with 8 bases spanning the gap. Per germline, CDR1 SGHTA and CDR2 FQGNSA. This chain's CDR3 is CASSLWHDSNQPQHF. CDR3 DNA: TGTGCCAGCAGCTTATGGCATGATAGCAATCAGCCCCAGCATTTT. The full variable domain, its missing parts supplied by reference TRBV7-2 and TRBJ1-5, is GAGVSQSPSNKVTEKGKDVELRCDPISGHTALYWYRQSLGQGLEFLIYFQGNSAPDKSGLPSDRFSAERTGGSVSTLTIQRTQQEDSAVYLCASSLWHDSNQPQHFGDGTRLSIL.

This clonotype occurred many times. The chain uses TRBV6-1 and TRBJ2-7; tentatively, D is TRBD1 or TRBD2 (5 bases each). V lost 4 bases and J lost 3, with 10 bases in between. The CDR3 consists of 13 residues. Looked up from germline, CDR1 is MNHNS and CDR2 is SASEGT. CDR3 sequence: CASSVGANYEQYV. Written as DNA, the CDR3 is TGTGCCAGCAGTGTCGGGGCAAACTACGAGCAGTACGTC.

This rearrangement joins TRBV6-5 to TRBJ2-1, with TRBD1 identical over 9 bases. J lost 2 bases, V lost 6 bases, and 2 bases had no gene match. This CDR3 is built from 14 residues. The V gene's germline CDR1 is MNHEY and CDR2 SVGAGI. The CDR3 sequence: CASRGTGTYNEQFF. CDR3 coding DNA: TGTGCCAGCAGGGGGACAGGGACCTACAATGAGCAGTTCTTC.